These 30 T cell receptor beta chains came from one sample sequenced in a study of cytomegalovirus exposure and HLA in healthy donors. PCR amplification relied on 60 Vbeta primers (plus 13 Jbeta primers). Libraries were prepared by immunoSEQ multiplex PCR; TCRdb keeps only in-frame clonotypes and omits some of them. The sample lists 73,000 or so clones; roughly four fifths were seen once. Sequenced material: PBMCs. These receptors were taken from a human donor in good health.

The chain links TRBV5-8 to TRBJ2-5, with TRBD1 as a possible D gene (5 bases). In germline, CDR1 is SGHTS, CDR2 YDEGEE. CDR3 length: 14 residues. V dropped 4 bases and J dropped 2 bases, with 12 bases sitting between them. The CDR3 DNA follows: TGTGCCAGCAGCACTACAGGTTTTCAAGAGACCCAGTACTTC. As protein: CASSTTGFQETQYF.

This clone was counted a single time. V usage is TRBV29-1 and J usage is TRBJ1-2, with unresolved D. V lost 3 bases and J 6 bases, leaving 14 bases between the germline ends. The length of the CDR3 is 13 residues. The germline V gene encodes CDR1 SQVTM and CDR2 ANQGSEA. CDR3 nucleotides: TGCAGCGTTGATGGAGGTTCTAGTGATGGCTACACCTTC. It encodes CSVDGGSSDGYTF.

V usage is TRBV29-1 and J usage is TRBJ1-1, with a weak D call TRBD1 (6 bases). The CDR3 is made up of 11 amino acids. From germline, CDR1 is SQVTM and CDR2 ANQGSEA. V gave up 4 bases and J gave up 10 bases, with 13 bases separating them. The CDR3 DNA reads as TGCAGCGTTGGGCCAGGGGTTGTAGCTTTCTTT. As protein: CSVGPGVVAFF. The full variable domain, completed using reference TRBV29-1 and TRBJ1-1, is SAVISQKPSRDICQRGTSLTIQCQVDSQVTMMFWYRQQPGQSLTLIATANQGSEATYESGFVIDKFPISRPNLTFSTLTVSNMSPEDSSIYLCSVGPGVVAFFGQGTRLTVV.

The genes are TRBV11-1 and TRBJ2-1; D remains unclear. The V gene lost 10 bases and the J gene lost 7 bases, with 23 bases spanning the gap. This CDR3 comprises 15 residues. CDR1 and CDR2 from the germline V gene are SGHAT and FQDESV (reference sequence). The CDR3, as DNA: TGTGCCACCCAACGGGTTCTATCTCCTCGGAATGAGCAGTTCTTC. It encodes CATQRVLSPRNEQFF.

The V gene is TRBV5-4, the J gene TRBJ1-2; D uncertain. This CDR3 has 11 amino acids. Trimming shortened V by 0 bases and J by 7 bases, and 4 bases separated the two germline ends. Germline-derived CDR1 and CDR2 are SGHNT and YYREEE (reference sequence). The CDR3 region is CASSLGSGYTF. As DNA, the CDR3 is TGTGCCAGCAGCTTGGGGAGTGGCTACACCTTC.

The chain is built from TRBV4-1 and TRBJ2-5; D gene unclear. The J call may be mistaken, given a closer DNA end match to TRBJ2-7. The CDR3 totals 15 residues. Germline assignment: CDR1 MGHRA and CDR2 YSYEKL. The chain's CDR3 is CASSQEAPKSYEQYF. The CDR3 nucleotides are TGCGCCAGCAGCCAAGAAGCCCCAAAGTCCTACGAGCAGTACTTC.

This clone has just one count. The chain links TRBV14 to TRBJ1-3; D is ambiguous. The length of the CDR3 is 16 residues. Trimming removed 2 bases at V and 0 bases at J, with 11 bases between. Germline CDR1 and CDR2: SGHDN and FVKESK. The CDR3 is CASSQSAVYSGNTIYF. CDR3 in DNA: TGTGCCAGCAGCCAATCGGCGGTTTACTCTGGAAACACCATATATTTT.

V and J are TRBV5-1 and TRBJ1-5; the match to TRBD1 covers 7 bases. CDR3 length equals 14 residues. Germline lookup yields CDR1 SGHRS and CDR2 YFSETQ. V shed 4 bases and J 5 bases; nucleotides not matched to a gene: 6. The CDR3 region is CASSPTGQDQPQHF. CDR3 bases: TGCGCCAGCAGCCCGACAGGGCAAGATCAGCCCCAGCATTTT.

The rearrangement joins TRBV5-1 to TRBJ1-3; D gene ambiguous. The germline CDR1 and CDR2 sequences are SGHRS and YFSETQ. The CDR3 is 16 amino acids. Trimming took off 0 bases at V and 4 bases at J, with 14 bases between the two ends. CDR3 bases: TGCGCCAGCAGCTTGGCAGGCAGCGGGAGAGGAAACACCATATATTTT. It yields the protein CASSLAGSGRGNTIYF.

This clone showed up just once. The chain couples TRBV5-6 to TRBJ2-7, with TRBD1 as a possible D gene (6 bases). The CDR3 is 13 residues long. Germline V lookup: CDR1 SGHDT, CDR2 YYEEEE. V lost 0 bases, J lost 6 bases, and 10 bases lay in between. The CDR3 sequence is CASSLADRCEQYF. The DNA for the CDR3 is TGTGCCAGCAGCTTGGCTGACAGGTGCGAGCAGTACTTC.

This clone was observed once. CDR3 region: CASSLTNVPQGQFF. CDR3 coding DNA: TGTGCCAGCAGCTTAACTAATGTACCACAGGGGCAGTTCTTC. V gene TRBV7-3 combines with J gene TRBJ2-1; weak D call: TRBD1 (6 bases). The CDR3 has 14 amino acids. Trimming left V 0 bases short and J 12 bases short, with 15 bases between. Per germline, CDR1 SGHTA and CDR2 FQGTGA.

CDR3 DNA: TGTGCCAGCAGCGAGGGGGTGGGTCAGCCCCAGCATTTT. Translated, it gives CASSEGVGQPQHF. The rearrangement links TRBV7-2 to TRBJ1-5, with D possibly being TRBD1 (6 bases). V was clipped by 5 bases and J by 6 bases, with 11 bases between them. CDR1 SGHTA and CDR2 FQGNSA come from the germline V gene. There are 13 residues in the CDR3.

The genes are TRBV5-4 and TRBJ2-1; 9 bases map to TRBD2. The CDR3 sequence is 15 residues long. V lost 4 bases, J lost 0 bases, and 2 bases stayed unmatched. Germline V lookup: CDR1 SGHNT, CDR2 YYREEE (reference sequence). In nucleotides, the CDR3 is TGTGCCAGCAGCAGCGGGGGGCCCTCCTACAATGAGCAGTTCTTC. This sequence encodes CASSSGGPSYNEQFF.

This clone has a handful of counts. The CDR3: CASNSHRAVGEQFF. The DNA of the CDR3 is TGTGCCAGTAATTCTCACAGGGCCGTGGGTGAGCAGTTCTTC. The chain links TRBV19 to TRBJ2-1; tentatively, D is TRBD1 (6 bases). Germline V gene sequence: CDR1 LNHDA, CDR2 SQIVND (reference sequence). CDR3 length equals 14 residues. V was cut by 7 bases and J by 9 bases, with 19 bases left in between.

The J gene is TRBJ2-7, the V gene TRBV11-2; the D is unclear. The ends were cut back, 1 base at V and 6 bases at J, with 10 bases in the middle. This CDR3 is built from 13 residues. In germline, CDR1 is SGHAT, CDR2 FQNNGV. The CDR3 loop reads CASSLGSSGEQYF. CDR3 nucleotides: TGTGCCAGCAGCTTAGGTTCCTCCGGCGAGCAGTACTTC.

This clone was counted a few times. This chain uses TRBV7-9 with TRBJ2-5; weak D call: TRBD2 (5 bases). Germline values: CDR1 SEHNR, CDR2 FQNEAQ (reference sequence). CDR3 size: 14 residues. V lost 4 bases, J lost 0 bases, and 9 bases lay in between. In DNA, the CDR3 is TGTGCCAGCAGCTCCGGACTGTACCAAGAGACCCAGTACTTC. Its translation: CASSSGLYQETQYF.

This clone is categorized as medium-sized. In DNA form, the CDR3 reads TGTGCCAGCAGCTTTCGGGCTAGCGGAACAGATACGCAGTATTTT. Its translation is CASSFRASGTDTQYF. The chain combines TRBV7-6 with TRBJ2-3; TRBD2 matches at 7 bases. This CDR3 is 15 amino acids long. V gave up 3 bases and J gave up 3 bases; unmatched junction bases: 6. The germline V gene has CDR1 SGHVS and CDR2 FNYEAQ. Full variable domain (missing parts from reference TRBV7-6 and TRBJ2-3): GAGVSQSPRYKVTKRGQDVALRCDPISGHVSLYWYRQALGQGPEFLTYFNYEAQQDKSGLPNDRFSAERPEGSISTLTIQRTEQRDSAMYRCASSFRASGTDTQYFGPGTRLTVL.

V is TRBV10-1 and J is TRBJ2-1, with TRBD2 matching 10 bases. The J segment lost 5 bases and the V segment lost 4 bases, leaving 8 bases of the junction unmatched. CDR1 WNHNN and CDR2 SYGVQD come from the germline V gene (reference sequence). The CDR3 length is 16 residues. The CDR3 spells CASSATELAGDNEQFF. The CDR3 DNA follows: TGCGCCAGCAGTGCGACCGAGCTAGCGGGAGACAATGAGCAGTTCTTC.

The chain links TRBV2 to TRBJ2-7; 12 nucleotides agree with TRBD1. This CDR3 region has 14 residues. Germline V gives CDR1 SNHLY, CDR2 FYNNEI. With V trimmed by 6 bases and J by 4 bases, 4 bases remained unmatched. The CDR3 region is CASSGTGGRYEQYF. DNA for the CDR3: TGTGCCAGCAGCGGGACAGGGGGCCGATACGAGCAGTACTTC.

The gene calls are TRBV13 and TRBJ2-5, with D hard to call. CDR3 length: 12 amino acids. The germline V gene encodes CDR1 PRHDT and CDR2 FYEKMQ (reference sequence). Trimming took 2 bases from V and 2 from J, leaving 3 bases between them. For the CDR3, the DNA is TGTGCCAGCAGCTTATCACAAGAGACCCAGTACTTC. It codes for CASSLSQETQYF.

The J gene is TRBJ1-1, the V gene TRBV5-6, with TRBD1 identical over 9 bases. V gave up 7 bases and J gave up 1 base; unmatched junction bases: 2. The CDR3 has 13 amino acids. Germline V CDR1 and CDR2: SGHDT, YYEEEE. CDR3 nucleotide sequence: TGTGCCAGCGGACAGGGGTCGAACACTGAAGCTTTCTTT. This codes for CASGQGSNTEAFF. Complete variable domain (other parts from reference TRBV5-6 and TRBJ1-1): DAGVTQSPTHLIKTRGQQVTLRCSPKSGHDTVSWYQQALGQGPQFIFQYYEEEERQRGNFPDRFSGHQFPNYSSELNVNALLLGDSALYLCASGQGSNTEAFFGQGTRLTVV.

The chain uses TRBV18 and TRBJ2-1, with D tentatively TRBD1 (6 bases). The CDR3 contains 13 residues. The ends were cut back, 5 bases at V and 10 bases at J, with 15 bases in the middle. CDR1 KGHSH and CDR2 LQKENI come from the germline V gene. DNA of the CDR3: TGTGCCAGCTCAGAACAGGGAGACAGCGAGCAGTTCTTC. It yields the protein CASSEQGDSEQFF. The full variable domain, with the rest looked up from reference TRBV18 and TRBJ2-1, is NAGVMQNPRHLVRRRGQEARLRCSPMKGHSHVYWYRQLPEEGLKFMVYLQKENIIDESGMPKERFSAEFPKEGPSILRIQQVVRGDSAAYFCASSEQGDSEQFFGPGTRLTVL.

Notes on this clone: The junction shows a germline mismatch at one end, possibly a read error. The chain links TRBV7-9 to TRBJ2-7; D unresolved. The CDR3 runs 12 residues. Germline V CDR1 and CDR2: SEHNR, FQNEAQ (reference sequence). The chain's CDR3 is CSSSKSSYEQYF. The DNA of the CDR3 is TGTTCCAGCAGCAAGAGCTCCTACGAGCAGTACTTC.

V gene TRBV10-3 combines with J gene TRBJ1-4, with D unresolved. This CDR3 has 15 amino acids. Trimming took 2 bases from V and 1 from J, leaving 8 bases between them. Germline-derived CDR1 and CDR2 are ENHRY and SYGVKD. The CDR3 loop reads CAISETQQTNEKLFF. CDR3 DNA sequence: TGTGCCATCAGTGAGACACAGCAAACTAATGAAAAACTGTTTTTT.

This clone was seen a handful of times. The chain recombines TRBV5-8 with TRBJ1-1; 10 nucleotides agree with TRBD1. Germline CDR1 and CDR2: SGHTS and YDEGEE. The CDR3 is 18 amino acids. V gave up 4 bases and J gave up 4 bases; unmatched junction bases: 16. DNA of the CDR3: TGTGCCAGCAGCCTCCGGGACAGGGGACGAAAAGGTGCCACTGAAGCTTTCTTT. This translates into CASSLRDRGRKGATEAFF.

A word on this clone: Different DNA sequences within this sample yield the same CDR3. V is TRBV7-9 and J is TRBJ1-2; D remains unclear. Trimming pared 2 bases from V and 0 bases from J, leaving 7 bases between. Germline values: CDR1 SEHNR, CDR2 FQNEAQ (reference sequence). This CDR3 contains 14 residues. The CDR3 is CASSLPVTNYGYTF. CDR3 in DNA: TGTGCCAGCAGCTTACCAGTAACTAACTATGGCTACACCTTC. Full variable domain (remainder filled in from reference TRBV7-9 and TRBJ1-2): DTGVSQNPRHKITKRGQNVTFRCDPISEHNRLYWYRQTLGQGPEFLTYFQNEAQLEKSRLLSDRFSAERPKGSFSTLEIQRTEQGDSAMYLCASSLPVTNYGYTFGSGTRLTVV.

The CDR3 loop reads CASRPGQGRGEQYF. DNA for the CDR3: TGCGCCAGCAGGCCAGGACAGGGGAGAGGCGAGCAGTACTTC. The chain uses TRBV5-1 and TRBJ2-7, with TRBD1 identical over 9 bases. This CDR3 has 14 residues. V dropped 5 bases and J dropped 6; count of bases not matched to a gene: 9. CDR1 is SGHRS and CDR2 is YFSETQ in the germline V gene. The full variable domain, completed using reference TRBV5-1 and TRBJ2-7, is KAGVTQTPRYLIKTRGQQVTLSCSPISGHRSVSWYQQTPGQGLQFLFEYFSETQRNKGNFPGRFSGRQFSNSRSEMNVSTLELGDSALYLCASRPGQGRGEQYFGPGTRLTVT.

The rearrangement joins TRBV5-1 to TRBJ1-1; D unresolved. CDR3 length: 14 residues. Germline V lookup: CDR1 SGHRS, CDR2 YFSETQ. The ends were cut back, 0 bases at V and 1 base at J, with 7 bases in the middle. CDR3 sequence: CASSLGHPNTEAFF. CDR3 coding DNA: TGCGCCAGCAGCTTGGGACACCCGAACACTGAAGCTTTCTTT.

The chain uses TRBV7-9 and TRBJ1-4, with D unclear. The V end lost 1 base, the J end lost 7 bases, and 10 bases lay between the germline ends. The CDR3 spans 14 residues. CDR1 and CDR2 from the germline V gene are SEHNR and FQNEAQ (reference sequence). The CDR3 spells CASSLGGGGEKLFF. CDR3 bases: TGTGCCAGCAGCTTAGGGGGAGGAGGTGAAAAACTGTTTTTT.

Note on this clone: Other DNA sequences in the sample encode the same CDR3. The V and J genes are TRBV19 and TRBJ1-5, with a tentative D call TRBD1 (6 bases). V was pared by 0 bases and J by 2 bases, with 8 bases between. Germline V gene data show CDR1 as LNHDA and CDR2 as SQIVND (reference sequence). The CDR3 loop spans 15 amino acids. CDR3 region: CASSIDRGGNQPQHF. CDR3 nucleotides: TGTGCCAGTAGTATAGACAGGGGAGGCAATCAGCCCCAGCATTTT.